This T cell receptor beta chain comes out of a study of blood T cell repertoires in COVID-19. This clone occurred once. Authors' methods: Nucleated cell counts were estimated from reference gene primer amplification. TCRdb's copy holds only in-frame clones and misses some; the assay was immunoSEQ multiplex PCR. V, J and clone size are taken as reported in that table, and D and trimming were inferred from the DNA itself. In the table there are 70,000 or so clones, around 74% of which are singletons. Trimming took 3 bases from V and 4 from J; bases not matched to a gene: 8. The length of the CDR3 is 16 residues.

This chain links TRBV23-1 with TRBJ2-4; 8 bases are a match to TRBD1. TRBV23-1 is labeled an ORF, and its function is uncertain. The receptor was isolated from a man in his sixties with COVID-19, enrolled during active disease. The source material was peripheral blood. CDR3 DNA sequence: TGCGCCAGCAGTCACCCGACAGGGGCAGAAAAAAACATTCAGTACTTC. Protein sequence: CASSHPTGAEKNIQYF.